These 24 T cell receptor beta chains were all obtained from the same sample, sequenced in a study of cytomegalovirus exposure and HLA in healthy donors. Using immunoSEQ multiplex PCR, the repertoire was profiled, and TCRdb retains in-frame clones only, with some absent. The sample shows approximately 120,000 clones, about nine tenths of them seen only once. The sequenced sample was PBMCs. All receptors come from a woman younger than 30 in good health and CMV-seronegative.

V is TRBV5-8 and J is TRBJ2-2; no clear D gene. Trimming stripped 5 bases from V and 4 bases from J, with 15 bases between. Per the germline V gene, CDR1 is SGHTS and CDR2 is YDEGEE. CDR3 length: 15 residues. CDR3: CASRDHVRGTGELFF. The CDR3, as DNA: TGTGCCAGCAGAGACCATGTACGAGGCACCGGGGAGCTGTTTTTT. The entire variable domain, with the rest obtained from reference TRBV5-8 and TRBJ2-2, is as follows: EAGVTQSPTHLIKTRGQQATLRCSPISGHTSVYWYQQALGLGLQFLLWYDEGEERNRGNFPPRFSGRQFPNYSSELNVNALELEDSALYLCASRDHVRGTGELFFGEGSRLTVL.

The chain combines TRBV6-1 with TRBJ2-3; no reliable D call. The CDR3 is 14 amino acids. V lost 4 bases to trimming and J lost 0 bases, with 8 bases between them. Germline V gene lookup returns CDR1 MNHNS and CDR2 SASEGT. The CDR3 sequence: CASSGLSSTDTQYF. In nucleotides, the CDR3 is TGTGCCAGCAGTGGACTCAGTAGCACAGATACGCAGTATTTT.

V gene TRBV6-5 combines with J gene TRBJ2-1, with 9 bases fitting TRBD2. Unmatched junction bases numbered 1, after V lost 1 base and J lost 9 bases. The CDR3 extends over 13 amino acids. Germline CDR1 MNHEY, CDR2 SVGAGI. DNA of the CDR3: TGTGCCAGCAGTTACTGGCGGGAGGGTGAGCAGTTCTTC. Translating it yields CASSYWREGEQFF.

The V gene is TRBV4-2, the J gene TRBJ2-7, with 7 bases aligning to TRBD2. After removal of 0 bases from V and 2 bases from J, the junction contained 10 bases not matched to a gene. CDR1 and CDR2 from the germline V gene are LGHNA and YNFKEQ. CDR3 length: 17 residues. CDR3 sequence (DNA): TGTGCCAGCAGCCAAGAAGGTGGGGCTAGCGGTACCTACGAGCAGTACTTC. Its translation: CASSQEGGASGTYEQYF.

The chain couples TRBV5-8 to TRBJ2-5; weak D call: TRBD1 (7 bases). Per the germline V gene, CDR1 is SGHTS and CDR2 is YDEGEE. Trimming pared 2 bases from V and 1 base from J, leaving 12 bases between. CDR3 length: 15 amino acids. CDR3 nucleotide sequence: TGTGCCAGCAGCTTAGGTCAGGGGGGCCAAGAGACCCAGTACTTC. Encoded protein: CASSLGQGGQETQYF.

The V and J genes are TRBV4-3 and TRBJ2-1, with 11 bases fitting TRBD2. The CDR3 has 17 residues. After removal of 0 bases from V and 0 bases from J, the junction contained 1 base not matched to a gene. CDR1 is LGHNA, CDR2 YSLEER, per germline. The DNA for the CDR3 is TGCGCCAGCAGCCAAGACCTAGCGGGGGGCTCCTACAATGAGCAGTTCTTC. It is translated as CASSQDLAGGSYNEQFF.

This chain connects TRBV11-2 to TRBJ2-7, with 7 bases aligning to TRBD1. The V gene end was trimmed by 0 bases and the J gene end by 7 bases; junction bases not matched to a gene: 12. CDR3 size: 16 residues. The V gene's germline CDR1 is SGHAT and CDR2 FQNNGV. As DNA, the CDR3 is TGTGCCAGCAGCTTAGATCACCGACAGGGAACGGGGGAGCAGTACTTC. It encodes CASSLDHRQGTGEQYF.

The rearrangement uses TRBV19 and TRBJ2-7; 10 nucleotides align to TRBD2. Trimming removed 11 bases from V and 3 bases from J; junction bases left unmatched: 13. CDR1 is LNHDA, CDR2 SQIVND, per germline (reference sequence). The CDR3 is made up of 15 amino acids. The CDR3 DNA reads TGTGCCGGAAAGTTTCTAGGGACTAGCGACTACGAGCAGTACTTC. Residues: CAGKFLGTSDYEQYF.

As DNA, the CDR3 is TGCAGCGCACAGGGAGACGGGTCCTACAATGAGCAGTTCTTC. This gives the protein CSAQGDGSYNEQFF. V gene TRBV29-1 combines with J gene TRBJ2-1; D is perhaps TRBD1 (6 bases). Deletions cut 7 bases from V and 1 base from J, with 14 bases between. Germline V gene data show CDR1 as SQVTM and CDR2 as ANQGSEA. There are 14 residues in the CDR3.

The CDR3 DNA reads as TGTGCCAGCAGGGGAGCGATCGGGGGTGAAAAACTGTTTTTT. Translating it yields CASRGAIGGEKLFF. The chain employs TRBV6-6 and TRBJ1-4; a possible D gene is TRBD1 (5 bases). Germline lookup yields CDR1 MNHNY and CDR2 SVGAGI (reference sequence). This CDR3 spans 14 amino acids. Trimming stripped 6 bases from V and 7 bases from J, with 15 bases between.

V usage is TRBV6-5 and J usage is TRBJ2-1; 9 bases align to TRBD1. CDR1 is MNHEY, CDR2 SVGAGI, per germline. The CDR3 spans 16 residues. The V gene end was trimmed by 3 bases and the J gene end by 4 bases; junction bases not matched to a gene: 7. The CDR3 loop is CASSYLIGTGYNEQFF. The CDR3 region has the DNA TGTGCCAGCAGTTATTTGATTGGGACAGGGTACAATGAGCAGTTCTTC.

The V and J genes are TRBV27 and TRBJ2-3; TRBD2 is a possible D gene (5 bases). Germline V gene sequence: CDR1 MNHEY, CDR2 SMNVEV (reference sequence). Trimming took 5 bases from V and 2 from J, leaving 14 bases between them. This CDR3 is built from 15 residues. The CDR3 is CASSTPEGYTDTQYF. In DNA form, the CDR3 reads TGTGCCAGCAGTACCCCCGAGGGATACACAGATACGCAGTATTTT.

The V and J genes are TRBV10-3 and TRBJ2-1; tentative D call: TRBD1 (6 bases). This CDR3 spans 14 amino acids. The germline V gene has CDR1 ENHRY and CDR2 SYGVKD. The germline V and J ends were trimmed by 0 bases and 8 bases, with 11 bases remaining between them. CDR3 bases: TGTGCCATCAGTGAGTCAACAGGGTGGGATGAGCAGTTCTTC. Encoded protein: CAISESTGWDEQFF.

This clone came up a few times. The DNA for the CDR3 is TGTGCCAGCAGCTTAGGTGTACAGGTCAACACTGAAGCTTTCTTT. This codes for CASSLGVQVNTEAFF. This chain connects TRBV7-9 to TRBJ1-1; D possibly corresponds to TRBD1 (5 bases). This CDR3 is built from 15 residues. Per germline, CDR1 SEHNR and CDR2 FQNEAQ (reference sequence). The V end lost 1 base, the J end lost 2 bases, and 11 bases lay between the germline ends.

This chain uses TRBV7-2 with TRBJ2-7; TRBD2 matches at 7 bases. This CDR3 contains 13 residues. Unmatched junction bases numbered 8, after V lost 8 bases and J lost 4 bases. CDR1 is SGHTA and CDR2 is FQGNSA in the germline V gene. The CDR3 DNA sequence: TGTGCCAGCCGCCGTGGGGAGGGGTACGAGCAGTACTTC. Its translation is CASRRGEGYEQYF.

This clone was observed a few times. The rearrangement links TRBV19 to TRBJ2-7; possible D gene TRBD1, 6 bases. Trimming left V 7 bases short and J 2 bases short, with 15 bases between. The germline V gene has CDR1 LNHDA and CDR2 SQIVND (reference sequence). CDR3 length equals 14 residues. In DNA form, the CDR3 reads TGTGCCAGTAATTCCGGGACACCCGCCTACGAGCAGTACTTC. This translates into CASNSGTPAYEQYF.

The chain uses TRBV18 and TRBJ1-2, with 7 bases identical to TRBD1. CDR3 length: 15 residues. Germline V gene data show CDR1 as KGHSH and CDR2 as LQKENI. V lost 4 bases and J lost 3; bases outside the gene matches: 8. This CDR3 reads CASSRTGIKDYGYTF. The CDR3 DNA reads as TGTGCCAGCTCACGGACAGGTATAAAGGACTATGGCTACACCTTC.

The V call is TRBV29-1, the J call TRBJ2-1; D is unclear. The CDR3 contains 10 residues. Trimming took 4 bases from V and 9 from J, leaving 7 bases between them. Germline CDR1 reads SQVTM; CDR2 reads ANQGSEA. The CDR3, as DNA: TGCAGCGTTGTATTGCGTGAGCAGTTCTTC. This translates into CSVVLREQFF.

The chain joins TRBV28 to TRBJ2-7; D is undetermined. The V end lost 4 bases, the J end lost 3 bases, and 10 bases lay between the germline ends. Germline values: CDR1 MDHEN, CDR2 SYDVKM. The CDR3 is 13 residues long. CDR3 sequence reads: CASSSRVRYEQYF. In nucleotides, the CDR3 is TGTGCCAGCAGTTCCCGAGTGCGCTACGAGCAGTACTTC.

This chain links TRBV7-9 with TRBJ2-3, with TRBD2 as a possible D gene (6 bases). The CDR3 consists of 15 residues. CDR1 is SEHNR and CDR2 is FQNEAQ in the germline V gene (reference sequence). Trimming shortened V by 5 bases and J by 5 bases, and 17 bases separated the two germline ends. CDR3 in amino acids: CASSVFGLAKDTQYF. In DNA, the CDR3 is TGTGCCAGCAGCGTTTTCGGGCTAGCGAAAGATACGCAGTATTTT.

The gene calls are TRBV4-3 and TRBJ2-3; a weak D match, TRBD2 (5 bases). This CDR3 contains 16 residues. Trimming took off 0 bases at V and 4 bases at J, with 14 bases between the two ends. The germline gives CDR1 LGHNA, CDR2 YSLEER. As DNA, the CDR3 is TGCGCCAGCAGCCAAGATCGGGGAGCTGGGGCAGATACGCAGTATTTT. Translated, it gives CASSQDRGAGADTQYF.

The chain has TRBV29-1 and TRBJ2-1; perhaps TRBD2 as D (5 bases). This CDR3 has 13 amino acids. Deletions cut 4 bases from V and 2 bases from J, with 9 bases between. Germline values: CDR1 SQVTM, CDR2 ANQGSEA. The DNA of the CDR3 is TGCAGCGTTGGAGGGAGAGCCTACAATGAGCAGTTCTTC. Its protein is CSVGGRAYNEQFF.

V usage is TRBV19 and J usage is TRBJ2-5; 9 bases map to TRBD1. The length of the CDR3 is 16 residues. J was trimmed by 4 bases and V by 2 bases; bases with no gene match: 8. The germline gives CDR1 LNHDA, CDR2 SQIVND (reference sequence). The CDR3 is CASSILTGTGLETQYF. The CDR3 DNA sequence: TGTGCCAGTAGTATACTTACCGGGACAGGGTTAGAGACCCAGTACTTC. Combining the CDR3 with reference TRBV19 and TRBJ2-5 gives the whole variable domain DGGITQSPKYLFRKEGQNVTLSCEQNLNHDAMYWYRQDPGQGLRLIYYSQIVNDFQKGDIAEGYSVSREKKESFPLTVTSAQKNPTAFYLCASSILTGTGLETQYFGPGTRLLVL.

This chain joins TRBV9 and TRBJ1-6; no reliable D call. The CDR3 has 14 amino acids. V was trimmed by 0 bases and J by 7 bases, leaving 8 bases between them. Germline lookup yields CDR1 SGDLS and CDR2 YYNGEE. The CDR3 coding sequence is TGTGCCAGCAGCGTAGGTGCGGGAAATTCACCCCTCCACTTT. Its protein is CASSVGAGNSPLHF.